This T cell receptor beta chain stems from a study of blood T cell repertoires in COVID-19. Study at large: COVID-19 samples, acute and convalescent, were from the United States, Italy and Spain.

Libraries were prepared by immunoSEQ multiplex PCR; TCRdb keeps only in-frame clonotypes and omits some of them. The table lists approximately 300,000 clones, around 85% of them singletons. Assignments of participants to cohorts depended upon their own reported clinical history. The clonotype comes from a woman aged 30 to 39 who had been exposed to COVID-19. Sequencing input: PBMCs or T cells enriched from blood (not recorded which).

CDR3 protein: CASRGQSVNTEAFF. The CDR3 coding sequence is TGTGCCAGCAGAGGACAGAGCGTGAACACTGAAGCTTTCTTT. The V and J genes are TRBV6-5 and TRBJ1-1, with D maybe TRBD1 (6 bases). CDR1 is MNHEY, CDR2 SVGAGI, per germline. Deletions cut 6 bases from V and 0 bases from J, with 11 bases between. The CDR3 loop spans 14 amino acids.